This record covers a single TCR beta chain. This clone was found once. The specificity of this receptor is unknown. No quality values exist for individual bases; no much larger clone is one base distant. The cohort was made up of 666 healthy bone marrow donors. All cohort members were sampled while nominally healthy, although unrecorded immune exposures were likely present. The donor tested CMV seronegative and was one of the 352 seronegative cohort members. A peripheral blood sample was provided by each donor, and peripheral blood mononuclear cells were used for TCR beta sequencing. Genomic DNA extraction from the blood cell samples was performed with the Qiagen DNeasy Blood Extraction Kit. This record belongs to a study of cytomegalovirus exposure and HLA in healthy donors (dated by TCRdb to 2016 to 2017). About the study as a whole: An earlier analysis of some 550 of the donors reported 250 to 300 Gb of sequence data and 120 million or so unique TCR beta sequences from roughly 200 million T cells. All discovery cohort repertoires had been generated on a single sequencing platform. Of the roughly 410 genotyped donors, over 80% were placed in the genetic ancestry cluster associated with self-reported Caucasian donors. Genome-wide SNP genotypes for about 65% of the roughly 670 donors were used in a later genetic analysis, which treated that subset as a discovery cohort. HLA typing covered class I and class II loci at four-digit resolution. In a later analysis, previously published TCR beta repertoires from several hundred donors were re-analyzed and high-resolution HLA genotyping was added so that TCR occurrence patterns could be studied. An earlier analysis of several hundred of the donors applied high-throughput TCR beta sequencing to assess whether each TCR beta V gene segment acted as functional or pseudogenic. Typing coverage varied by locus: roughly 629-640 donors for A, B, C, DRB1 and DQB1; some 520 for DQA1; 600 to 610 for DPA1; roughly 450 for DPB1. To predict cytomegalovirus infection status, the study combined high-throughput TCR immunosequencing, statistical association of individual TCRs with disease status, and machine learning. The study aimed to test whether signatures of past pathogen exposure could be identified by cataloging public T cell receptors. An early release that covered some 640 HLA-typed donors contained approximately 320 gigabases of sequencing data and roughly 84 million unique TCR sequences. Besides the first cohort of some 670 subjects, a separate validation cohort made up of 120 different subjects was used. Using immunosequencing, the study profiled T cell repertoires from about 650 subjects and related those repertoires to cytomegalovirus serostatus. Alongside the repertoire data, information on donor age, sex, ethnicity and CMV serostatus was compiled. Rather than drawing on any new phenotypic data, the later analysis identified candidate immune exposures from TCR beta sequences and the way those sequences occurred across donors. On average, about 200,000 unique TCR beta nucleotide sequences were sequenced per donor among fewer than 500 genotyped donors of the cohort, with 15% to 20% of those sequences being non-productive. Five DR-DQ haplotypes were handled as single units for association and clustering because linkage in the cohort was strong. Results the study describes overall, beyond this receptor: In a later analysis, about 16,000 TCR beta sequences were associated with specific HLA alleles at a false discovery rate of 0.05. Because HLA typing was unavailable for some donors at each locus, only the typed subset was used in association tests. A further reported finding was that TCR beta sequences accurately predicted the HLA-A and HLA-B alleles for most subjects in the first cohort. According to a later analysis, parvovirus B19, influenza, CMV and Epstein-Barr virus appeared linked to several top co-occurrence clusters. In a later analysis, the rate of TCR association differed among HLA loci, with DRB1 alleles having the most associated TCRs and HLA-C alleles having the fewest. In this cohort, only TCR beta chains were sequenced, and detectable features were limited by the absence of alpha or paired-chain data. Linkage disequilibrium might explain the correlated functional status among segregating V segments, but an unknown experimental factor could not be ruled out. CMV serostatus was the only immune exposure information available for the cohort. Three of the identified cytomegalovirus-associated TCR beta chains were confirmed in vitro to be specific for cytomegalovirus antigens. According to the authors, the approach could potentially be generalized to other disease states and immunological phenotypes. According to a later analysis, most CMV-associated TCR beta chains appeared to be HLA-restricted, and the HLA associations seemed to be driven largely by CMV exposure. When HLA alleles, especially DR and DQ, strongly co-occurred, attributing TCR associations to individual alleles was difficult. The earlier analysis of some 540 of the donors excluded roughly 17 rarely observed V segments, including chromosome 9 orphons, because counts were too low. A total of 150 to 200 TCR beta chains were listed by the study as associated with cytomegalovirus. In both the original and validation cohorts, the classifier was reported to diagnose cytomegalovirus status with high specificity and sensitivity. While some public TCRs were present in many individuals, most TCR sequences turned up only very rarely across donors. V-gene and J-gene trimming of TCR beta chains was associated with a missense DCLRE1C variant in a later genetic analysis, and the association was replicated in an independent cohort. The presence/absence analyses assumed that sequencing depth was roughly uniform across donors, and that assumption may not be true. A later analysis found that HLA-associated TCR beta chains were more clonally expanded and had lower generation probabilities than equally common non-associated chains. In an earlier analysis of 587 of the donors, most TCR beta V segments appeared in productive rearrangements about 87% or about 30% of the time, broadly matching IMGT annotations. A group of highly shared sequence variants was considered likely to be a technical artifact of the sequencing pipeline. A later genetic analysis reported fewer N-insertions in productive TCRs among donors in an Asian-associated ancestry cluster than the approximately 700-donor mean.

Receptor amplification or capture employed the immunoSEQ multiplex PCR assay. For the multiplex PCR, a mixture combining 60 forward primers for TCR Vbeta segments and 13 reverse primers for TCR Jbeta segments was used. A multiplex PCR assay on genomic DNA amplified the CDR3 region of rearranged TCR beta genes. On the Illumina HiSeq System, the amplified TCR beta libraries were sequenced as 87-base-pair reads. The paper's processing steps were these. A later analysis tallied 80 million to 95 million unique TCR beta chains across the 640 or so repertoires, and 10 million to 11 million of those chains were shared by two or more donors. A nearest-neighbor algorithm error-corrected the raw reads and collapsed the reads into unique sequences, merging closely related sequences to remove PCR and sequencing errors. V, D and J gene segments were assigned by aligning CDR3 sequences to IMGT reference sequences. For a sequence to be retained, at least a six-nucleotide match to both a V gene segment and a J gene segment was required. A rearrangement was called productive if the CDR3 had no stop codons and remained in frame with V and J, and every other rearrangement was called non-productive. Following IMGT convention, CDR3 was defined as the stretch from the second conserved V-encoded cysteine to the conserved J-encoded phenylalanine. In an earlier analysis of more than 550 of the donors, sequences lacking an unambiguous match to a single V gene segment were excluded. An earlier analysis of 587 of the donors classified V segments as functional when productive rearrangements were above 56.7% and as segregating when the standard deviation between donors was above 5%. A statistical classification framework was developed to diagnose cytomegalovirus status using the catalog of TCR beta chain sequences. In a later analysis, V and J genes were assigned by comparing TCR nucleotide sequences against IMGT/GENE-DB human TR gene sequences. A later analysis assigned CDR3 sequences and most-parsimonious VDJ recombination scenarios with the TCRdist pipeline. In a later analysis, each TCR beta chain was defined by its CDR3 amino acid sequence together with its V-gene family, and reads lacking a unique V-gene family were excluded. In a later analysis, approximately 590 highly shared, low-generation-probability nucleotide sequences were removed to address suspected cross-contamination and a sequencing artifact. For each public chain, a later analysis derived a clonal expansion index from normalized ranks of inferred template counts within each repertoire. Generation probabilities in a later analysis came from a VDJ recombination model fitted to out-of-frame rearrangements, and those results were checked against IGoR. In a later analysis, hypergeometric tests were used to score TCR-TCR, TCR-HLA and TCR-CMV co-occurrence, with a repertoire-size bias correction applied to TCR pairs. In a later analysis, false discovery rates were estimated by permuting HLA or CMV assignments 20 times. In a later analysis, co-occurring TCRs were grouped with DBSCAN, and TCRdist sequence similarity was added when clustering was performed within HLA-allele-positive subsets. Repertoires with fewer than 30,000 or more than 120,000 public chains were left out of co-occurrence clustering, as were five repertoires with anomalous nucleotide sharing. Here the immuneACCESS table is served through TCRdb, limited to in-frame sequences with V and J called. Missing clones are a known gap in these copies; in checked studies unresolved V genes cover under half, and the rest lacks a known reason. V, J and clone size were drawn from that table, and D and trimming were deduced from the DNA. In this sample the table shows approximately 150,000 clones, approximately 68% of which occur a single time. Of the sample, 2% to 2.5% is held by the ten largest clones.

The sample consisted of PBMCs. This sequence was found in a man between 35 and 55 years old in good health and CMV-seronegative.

The CDR3 corresponds to CASSYSFRGNTEAFF. The nucleotides read TGTGCCAGCAGTTACTCGTTCAGGGGTAACACTGAAGCTTTCTTT. This chain joins TRBV6-5 to TRBJ1-1; 6 matching bases give a weak D call of TRBD1. V was cut back by 0 bases and J by 2 bases, leaving a gap of 10 bases between them. Reading the germline V gene gives CDR1 MNHEY and CDR2 SVGAGI. Measured from the cysteine to the phenylalanine, the CDR3 is 15 residues long. Only the CDR3 DNA stays, 45 bases, in frame from base 1.